This section outlines one T cell receptor (beta chain) sequence together with its context. These data originate in a study of T cell repertoires in cytomegalovirus infection. TCRdb recomputed calls from the reads with MiXCR, one row per CDR3 protein. The repertoire holds about 180,000 distinct CDR3 sequences, about an eighth seen once, with 27% in the top ten. CDR1 is DFQATT and CDR2 is SNEGSKA in the germline V gene (reference sequence). Trimming at V came to 6 bases and at J to 6 bases, leaving 6 bases not matched to a gene. CDR3 length: 13 amino acids. The sequenced sample consisted of PBMCs. The TCR sequence derives from a human donor in good health (CMV status not recorded). Some clones in this sample may be carry-over from other donors' samples. V usage is TRBV20-1 and J usage is TRBJ2-2, with 8 bases lining up with TRBD2. The DNA of the CDR3 is TGCAGTGCCAACAGCGGGAGAGCCGGGGAGCTGTTTTTT. Its protein is CSANSGRAGELFF.